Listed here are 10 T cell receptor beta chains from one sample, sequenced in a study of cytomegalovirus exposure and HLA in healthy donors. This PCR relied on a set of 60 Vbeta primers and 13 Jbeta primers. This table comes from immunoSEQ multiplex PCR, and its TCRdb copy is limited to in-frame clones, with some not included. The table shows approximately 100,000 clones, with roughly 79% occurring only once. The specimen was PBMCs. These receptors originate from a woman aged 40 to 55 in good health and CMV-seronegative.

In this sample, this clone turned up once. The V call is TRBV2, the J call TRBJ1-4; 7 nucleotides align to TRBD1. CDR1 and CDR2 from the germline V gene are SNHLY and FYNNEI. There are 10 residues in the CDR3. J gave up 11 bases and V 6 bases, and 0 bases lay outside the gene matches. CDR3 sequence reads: CASRQGKLFF. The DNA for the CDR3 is TGTGCCAGCAGACAGGGGAAACTGTTTTTT.

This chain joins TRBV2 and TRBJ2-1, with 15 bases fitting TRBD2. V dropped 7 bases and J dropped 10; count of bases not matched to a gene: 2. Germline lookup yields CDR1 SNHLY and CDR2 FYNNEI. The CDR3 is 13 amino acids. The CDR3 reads CASTGLAGGEQFF. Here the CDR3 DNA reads TGTGCCAGCACCGGACTAGCGGGGGGGGAGCAGTTCTTC.

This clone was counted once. CDR3 in amino acids: CASRGQGRNEQFF. CDR3 coding DNA: TGTGCCAGCAGGGGACAGGGGCGCAATGAGCAGTTCTTC. The chain recombines TRBV6-1 with TRBJ2-1, with 10 bases fitting TRBD1. The CDR3 consists of 13 residues. V dropped 6 bases and J dropped 6; count of bases not matched to a gene: 2. From germline, CDR1 is MNHNS and CDR2 SASEGT.

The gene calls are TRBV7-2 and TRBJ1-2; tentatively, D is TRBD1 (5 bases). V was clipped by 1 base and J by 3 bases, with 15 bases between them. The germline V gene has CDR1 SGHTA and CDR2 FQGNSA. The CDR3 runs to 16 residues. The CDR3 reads CASSLGIRAQDYGYTF. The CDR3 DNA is TGTGCCAGCAGCTTAGGGATCAGGGCCCAGGACTATGGCTACACCTTC.

In DNA, the CDR3 is TGCGCCAGCCGTAAAGCTTTCTTT. This sequence encodes CASRKAFF. This chain uses TRBV5-1 with TRBJ1-1; no clear D. The CDR3 spans 8 residues. CDR1 and CDR2 from the germline V gene are SGHRS and YFSETQ. The V end was cut by 7 bases, the J end by 9 bases, with 4 bases between. Looking up the rest from reference TRBV5-1 and TRBJ1-1 gives the full variable domain: KAGVTQTPRYLIKTRGQQVTLSCSPISGHRSVSWYQQTPGQGLQFLFEYFSETQRNKGNFPGRFSGRQFSNSRSEMNVSTLELGDSALYLCASRKAFFGQGTRLTVV.

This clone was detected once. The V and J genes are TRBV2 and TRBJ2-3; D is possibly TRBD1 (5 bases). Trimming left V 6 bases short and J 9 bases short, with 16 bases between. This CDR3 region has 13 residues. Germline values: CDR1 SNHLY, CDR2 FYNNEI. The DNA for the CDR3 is TGTGCCAGCAGCACTGGGGCTCCCGGGACGCAGTATTTT. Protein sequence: CASSTGAPGTQYF.

In DNA, the CDR3 is TGTGCCAGCAGCGTAGCAGGAGGCTATGGCTACACCTTC. Its translation is CASSVAGGYGYTF. The chain is built from TRBV9 and TRBJ1-2, with unresolved D. The CDR3 spans 13 residues. Trimming shortened V by 0 bases and J by 4 bases, and 7 bases separated the two germline ends. Germline CDR1 is SGDLS and CDR2 is YYNGEE.

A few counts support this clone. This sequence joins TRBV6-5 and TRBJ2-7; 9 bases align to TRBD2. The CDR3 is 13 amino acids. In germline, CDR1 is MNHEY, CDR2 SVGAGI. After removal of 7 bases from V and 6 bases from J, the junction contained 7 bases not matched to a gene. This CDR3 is CASTWTSAAEQYF. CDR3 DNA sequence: TGTGCCAGCACTTGGACTAGCGCTGCCGAGCAGTACTTC.

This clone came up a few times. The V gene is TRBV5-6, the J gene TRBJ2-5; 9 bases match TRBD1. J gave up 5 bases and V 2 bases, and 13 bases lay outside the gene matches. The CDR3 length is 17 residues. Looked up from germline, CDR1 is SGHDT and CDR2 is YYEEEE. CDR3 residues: CASSFRVNRGRWETQYF. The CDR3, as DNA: TGTGCCAGCAGCTTTAGGGTGAACAGGGGGCGCTGGGAGACCCAGTACTTC.

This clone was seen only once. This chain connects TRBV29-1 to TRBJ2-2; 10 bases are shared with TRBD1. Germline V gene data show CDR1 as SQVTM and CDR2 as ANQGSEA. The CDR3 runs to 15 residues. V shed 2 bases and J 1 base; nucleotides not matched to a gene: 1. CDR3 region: CSVEWDRGNTGELFF. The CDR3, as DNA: TGCAGCGTTGAATGGGACAGGGGGAACACCGGGGAGCTGTTTTTT.